Listed here are 9 T cell receptor beta chains from one sample, sequenced in a study of blood T cell repertoires in COVID-19. Assay used: immunoSEQ multiplex PCR; TCRdb lists only in-frame clones, some missing. The table records some 38,000 clones, around 90% of them present only once. The specimen was peripheral blood. These receptors came from a man in his sixties with active or convalescent COVID-19.

The J gene is TRBJ2-3, the V gene TRBV19; the D gene is possibly TRBD1 (6 bases). CDR3 size: 16 residues. Germline V gene sequence: CDR1 LNHDA, CDR2 SQIVND (reference sequence). V was cut by 4 bases and J by 2 bases, with 16 bases left in between. The DNA of the CDR3 is TGTGCCAGTAGTACTGACCGGACAGTTTTCACAGATACGCAGTATTTT. Its protein product is CASSTDRTVFTDTQYF.

The chain is built from TRBV27 and TRBJ2-1; TRBD2 matches at 11 bases. Germline V gene data show CDR1 as MNHEY and CDR2 as SMNVEV (reference sequence). CDR3 length: 16 residues. Trimming removed 5 bases from V and 7 bases from J; junction bases left unmatched: 10. This CDR3 reads CASSPYSGRAGNEQFF. The DNA for the CDR3 is TGTGCCAGCAGTCCGTATAGCGGGAGGGCCGGGAATGAGCAGTTCTTC.

V gene TRBV2 combines with J gene TRBJ2-1; a weak D match, TRBD2 (5 bases). This CDR3 region has 16 residues. The V end lost 6 bases, the J end lost 2 bases, and 17 bases lay between the germline ends. Germline V gene sequence: CDR1 SNHLY, CDR2 FYNNEI. CDR3 DNA: TGTGCCAGCAGCCCACCGTATGCGGAGGCCTACAATGAGCAGTTCTTC. Translation: CASSPPYAEAYNEQFF.

This clone was observed once. The chain carries TRBV6-2 or TRBV6-3 and TRBJ1-1, with D possibly matching TRBD1 (5 bases). Germline assignment: CDR1 MNHEY and CDR2 SVGEGT. This CDR3 region has 12 residues. V shed 0 bases and J shed 10 bases, with 9 bases lying between them. CDR3 protein: CASSYSDSAAFF. CDR3 in DNA: TGTGCCAGCAGTTACTCTGACAGTGCAGCTTTCTTT.

CDR3 nucleotide sequence: TGTGCCAGCAGTTTAGGTGGGGGGGGAAAGCCCCAGCATTTT. Translation gives CASSLGGGGKPQHF. The chain employs TRBV28 and TRBJ1-5; TRBD1 is a possible D gene (5 bases). V dropped 2 bases and J dropped 8 bases, with 13 bases sitting between them. The CDR3 extends over 14 amino acids. The germline gives CDR1 MDHEN, CDR2 SYDVKM.

This clone has more than one count but fewer than ten. V gene TRBV6-5 combines with J gene TRBJ2-2; TRBD1 is a possible D gene (5 bases). Between the trimmed V and J ends, which lost 0 bases and 4 bases, there was a span of 6 bases. This CDR3 is 14 amino acids long. Germline V lookup: CDR1 MNHEY, CDR2 SVGAGI. Written as DNA, the CDR3 is TGTGCCAGCAGTTACTCAGGGGTCACCGGGGAGCTGTTTTTT. This gives the protein CASSYSGVTGELFF.

The chain employs TRBV27 and TRBJ2-1; 11 bases agree with TRBD1. Germline V gene sequence: CDR1 MNHEY, CDR2 SMNVEV (reference sequence). V lost 8 bases and J lost 10; bases outside the gene matches: 13. CDR3 length: 15 residues. The CDR3 spells CASRNQGTGGKEQFF. In DNA, the CDR3 is TGTGCCAGCCGAAATCAGGGGACAGGGGGAAAGGAGCAGTTCTTC.

The chain has TRBV6-6 and TRBJ1-2; D perhaps matches TRBD1 (6 bases). CDR3 length: 13 residues. Trimming stripped 6 bases from V and 7 bases from J, with 15 bases between. CDR1 is MNHNY and CDR2 is SVGAGI in the germline V gene (reference sequence). Here the CDR3 DNA reads TGTGCCAGCAGCCCCAGGGGCGACGGTGGCTACACCTTC. It encodes CASSPRGDGGYTF.

The chain recombines TRBV28 with TRBJ1-2; 7 nucleotides agree with TRBD1. Per the germline V gene, CDR1 is MDHEN and CDR2 is SYDVKM. The CDR3 is 20 amino acids. The V and J ends lost 1 base and 8 bases, in that order; junction bases with no gene match: 25. CDR3 sequence (DNA): TGTGCCAGCAGTTTATTAAGACAGGGTTGGGAATACGGGCGGGGAAACGGCTACACCTTC. Its protein product is CASSLLRQGWEYGRGNGYTF.